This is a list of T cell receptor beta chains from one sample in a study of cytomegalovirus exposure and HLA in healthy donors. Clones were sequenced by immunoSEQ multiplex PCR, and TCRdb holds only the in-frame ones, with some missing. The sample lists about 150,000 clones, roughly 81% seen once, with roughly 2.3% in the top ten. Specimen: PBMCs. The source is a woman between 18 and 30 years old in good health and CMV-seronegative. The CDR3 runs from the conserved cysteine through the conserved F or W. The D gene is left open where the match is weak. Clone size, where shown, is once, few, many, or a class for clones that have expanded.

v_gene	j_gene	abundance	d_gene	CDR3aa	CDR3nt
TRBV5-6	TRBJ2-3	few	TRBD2	CASSLGLAGGHATDTQYF	TGTGCCAGCAGCTTGGGACTGGCGGGGGGGCATGCCACAGATACGCAGTATTTT
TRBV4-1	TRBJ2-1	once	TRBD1	CASSLSGTGGNEQFF	TGCGCCAGCAGCCTTTCCGGGACAGGGGGCAATGAGCAGTTCTTC
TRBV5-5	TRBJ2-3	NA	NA	CASSFTGNTDTQYF	TGTGCCAGCAGTTTTACAGGGAACACAGATACGCAGTATTTT
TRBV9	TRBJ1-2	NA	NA	CASSSGGDNYGYTF	TGTGCCAGCAGCTCGGGGGGGGATAACTATGGCTACACCTTC
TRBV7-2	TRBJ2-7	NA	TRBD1	CASSIRQGLDRYEQYF	TGTGCCAGCAGCATTAGACAGGGCCTAGACCGCTACGAGCAGTACTTC
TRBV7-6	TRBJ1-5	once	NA	CASSPQSNQPQHF	TGTGCCAGCAGCCCCCAGAGCAATCAGCCCCAGCATTTT
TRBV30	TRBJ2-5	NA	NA	CAWSVGPGGTQYF	TGTGCCTGGAGTGTTGGTCCCGGGGGAACCCAGTACTTC
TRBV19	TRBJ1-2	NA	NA	CASGDYGYTF	TGTGCCTCGGGAGACTATGGCTACACCTTC
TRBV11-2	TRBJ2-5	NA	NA	CASSRGIRETQYF	TGTGCCAGCAGCAGGGGCATTAGAGAGACCCAGTACTTC
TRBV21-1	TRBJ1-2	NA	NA	CASSRGGGYGYTF	TGTGCCAGCAGCCGAGGGGGCGGCTATGGCTACACCTTC
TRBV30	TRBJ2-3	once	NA	CAWSRRVTDTQYF	TGTGCCTGGAGTCGACGGGTCACAGATACGCAGTATTTT
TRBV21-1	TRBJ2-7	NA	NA	CASSTGTRSSYEQYF	TGTGCCAGCAGCACGGGGACTAGGTCCTCCTACGAGCAGTACTTC
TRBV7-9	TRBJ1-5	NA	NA	CASSRGSNQPQHF	TGTGCCAGCAGCAGGGGTAGCAATCAGCCCCAGCATTTT
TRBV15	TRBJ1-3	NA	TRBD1	CATSGTGDISGNTIYF	TGTGCCACCAGCGGGACAGGGGACATCTCTGGAAACACCATATATTTT
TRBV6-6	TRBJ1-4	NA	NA	CASSYDPGLGEKLFF	TGTGCCAGCAGTTACGATCCGGGGTTGGGCGAAAAACTGTTTTTT
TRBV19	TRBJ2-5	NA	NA	CASSVRVQETQYF	TGTGCCAGTAGTGTTAGAGTACAAGAGACCCAGTACTTC
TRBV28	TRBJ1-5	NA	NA	CASSSNFDQPQHF	TGTGCCAGCAGTTCTAATTTTGATCAGCCCCAGCATTTT